The clone carrying this TCR beta chain turned up a few times. What it recognizes is unknown. Researchers made TCR cDNA using 5'RACE template switching, and this step added a universal primer site and UMIs. TCRdb passed the 5' RACE reads through MiXCR, listing each CDR3 protein once. The sample carries 350,000 to 450,000 distinct CDR3 sequences, 18% recorded once. The data stem from a study of T cells after yellow fever vaccination. Broader study findings: It was the secondary response that reached its peak faster, day 5 versus 15, but it was weaker. Overall, a small share of clonotypes was seen in both CD4 and CD8 compartments.

Trimming took off 11 bases at V and 8 bases at J, with 12 bases between the two ends. The CDR3 loop spans 11 amino acids. Looked up from germline, CDR1 is MNHEY and CDR2 is SMNVEV (reference sequence). The receptor was isolated from a man younger than 35 who received the YFV17D yellow fever vaccine. V gene TRBV27 combines with J gene TRBJ1-4; D perhaps matches TRBD1 (5 bases). The sequencing used PBMCs, collected before the yellow fever booster vaccination. CDR3: CASGGREKLFF. Here the CDR3 DNA reads TGTGCCTCGGGGGGTCGCGAAAAACTGTTTTTT.